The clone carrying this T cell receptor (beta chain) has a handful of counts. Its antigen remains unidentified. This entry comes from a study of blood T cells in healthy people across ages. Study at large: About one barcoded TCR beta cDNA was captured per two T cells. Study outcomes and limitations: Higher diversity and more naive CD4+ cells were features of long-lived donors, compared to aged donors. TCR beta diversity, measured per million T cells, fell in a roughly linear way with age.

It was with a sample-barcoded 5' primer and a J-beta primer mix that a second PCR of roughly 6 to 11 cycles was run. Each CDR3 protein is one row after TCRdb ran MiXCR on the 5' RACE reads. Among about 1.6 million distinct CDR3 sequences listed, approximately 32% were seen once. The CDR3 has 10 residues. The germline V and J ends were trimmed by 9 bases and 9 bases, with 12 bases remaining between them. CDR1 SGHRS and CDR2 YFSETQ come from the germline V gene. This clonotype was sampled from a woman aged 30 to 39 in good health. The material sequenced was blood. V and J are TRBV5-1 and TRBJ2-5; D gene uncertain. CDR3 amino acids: CANPLCPQYF. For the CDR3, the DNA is TGCGCCAACCCCCTTTGCCCCCAGTACTTC.